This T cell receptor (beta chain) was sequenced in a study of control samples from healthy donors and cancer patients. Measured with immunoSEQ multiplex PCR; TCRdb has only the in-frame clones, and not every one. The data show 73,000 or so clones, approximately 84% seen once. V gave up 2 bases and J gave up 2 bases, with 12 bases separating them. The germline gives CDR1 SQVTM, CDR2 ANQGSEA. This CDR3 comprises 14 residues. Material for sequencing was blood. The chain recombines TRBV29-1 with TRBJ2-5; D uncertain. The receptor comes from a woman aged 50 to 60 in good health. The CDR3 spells CSVESSGRQETQYF. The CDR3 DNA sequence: TGCAGCGTTGAATCTTCGGGCAGGCAAGAGACCCAGTACTTC.